This TCR beta chain comes out of a study of blood T cell repertoires in COVID-19. For the study at large: Sources were T cells, B-cell-depleted T cells, or PBMCs; the material itself was cDNA or gDNA.

In the original workflow: It was from reference gene primer amplification that nucleated cell counts were estimated. This table comes from immunoSEQ multiplex PCR, and its TCRdb copy is limited to in-frame clones, with some not included. V and J calls plus clone size are reproduced from that table; the DNA served to infer D and trimming. The sample holds some 240,000 clones, roughly 84% seen once. The study recruited people aged about 18 to 95 years across roughly 25 US areas. The CDR3 length is 15 residues. Germline V gene lookup returns CDR1 SGHNT and CDR2 YENEEA. Trimming at V came to 5 bases and at J to 4 bases, leaving 5 bases not matched to a gene.

This chain joins TRBV11-3 and TRBJ1-4, with 9 bases aligning to TRBD1. The sample was PBMCs or T cells enriched from blood (not recorded which). The origin of this receptor is a man aged 50-59 years who had recovered from COVID-19. CDR3 in amino acids: CASSPGTGLNEKLFF. Here the CDR3 DNA reads TGTGCCAGCAGCCCAGGGACAGGGCTTAATGAAAAACTGTTTTTT.